This T cell receptor (beta chain) was sequenced for a study of beta chain features in type 1 diabetes. CDR3 length: 14 residues. The germline gives CDR1 SEHNR, CDR2 FQNEAQ (reference sequence). J lost 8 bases, V lost 5 bases, and 8 bases had no gene match. It was one heparinised blood draw, averaging roughly 100 mL, that each donor gave. Since all of the isolated RNA was reverse transcribed, expressed TCRB transcripts were what got sequenced. Profiled with immunoSEQ multiplex PCR; TCRdb holds only in-frame clones, not every one. The table includes under 900,000 clones, 17% detected once. This clone was seen more than once but under ten times.

This clonotype was obtained from a woman aged 18-29 years in good health. The source material was naive CD4+ T cells from blood. The chain recombines TRBV7-9 with TRBJ1-4; 7 bases are a match to TRBD1. The CDR3 bases are TGTGCCAGCAGCCTACAGGGGATCGGGGAAAAACTGTTTTTT. This sequence encodes CASSLQGIGEKLFF.